These 30 T cell receptor beta chains originate from one sample sequenced in a study of cytomegalovirus exposure and HLA in healthy donors (dated 2017 in TCRdb). Receptor libraries were prepared by the immunoSEQ multiplex PCR assay. For the multiplex PCR, a mixture combining 60 forward primers for TCR Vbeta segments and 13 reverse primers for TCR Jbeta segments was used. TCRdb provides this immuneACCESS table in a form limited to in-frame rearrangements. Some clones are lacking; in checked studies, under half of them reflect an unresolved V gene, and why the rest are absent is not known. The sample table lists around 99,000 clones, 76% of them with a count of one. The ten largest clones add up to 7.7% of the sample. Sample: PBMCs. The receptor set was obtained from a woman between 45 and 60 years old in good health and CMV-seropositive.

The chain joins TRBV4-3 to TRBJ2-1; maybe TRBD1 (5 bases). CDR3 size: 15 residues. Trimming removed 0 bases from V and 4 bases from J, with 10 bases in between. Germline CDR1 is LGHNA and CDR2 is YSLEER. The CDR3 spells CASSQDGAGYNEQFF. The CDR3 bases are TGCGCCAGCAGCCAAGATGGGGCCGGGTACAATGAGCAGTTCTTC.

This chain connects TRBV18 to TRBJ2-4; D possibly corresponds to TRBD2 (5 bases). Trimming pared 1 base from V and 6 bases from J, leaving 10 bases between. The V gene's germline CDR1 is KGHSH and CDR2 LQKENI. This CDR3 has 14 residues. As DNA, the CDR3 is TGTGCCAGCTCACCACGGGCGGAGGCAAACATTCAGTACTTC. It translates to CASSPRAEANIQYF.

The chain couples TRBV13 to TRBJ2-3; 9 bases are shared with TRBD1. Germline V lookup: CDR1 PRHDT, CDR2 FYEKMQ (reference sequence). The ends lost 5 bases at V and 5 bases at J; junction bases unmatched: 8. The CDR3 is 15 residues long. For the CDR3, the DNA is TGTGCCAGCAGCCCCGTTGGACAGGGGAGAGATACGCAGTATTTT. Protein sequence: CASSPVGQGRDTQYF.

A word on this clone: The junction differs from germline at one of its ends, possibly a read error. The chain carries TRBV7-9 and TRBJ2-1, with D perhaps TRBD2 (6 bases). The germline V gene encodes CDR1 SEHNR and CDR2 FQNEAQ (reference sequence). The CDR3 loop spans 15 amino acids. The CDR3, as DNA: TGTTCCAGCAGCCTTAGCGGAAGCTCCTACAATGAGCAGTTCTTC. This sequence encodes CSSSLSGSSYNEQFF. Based on the CDR3 plus reference TRBV7-9 and TRBJ2-1, the full variable domain is DTGVSQNPRHKITKRGQNVTFRCDPISEHNRLYWYRQTLGQGPEFLTYFQNEAQLEKSRLLSDRFSAERPKGSFSTLEIQRTEQGDSAMYLCSSSLSGSSYNEQFFGPGTRLTVL.

The gene calls are TRBV18 and TRBJ2-2; perhaps TRBD1 as D (5 bases). V lost 2 bases to trimming and J lost 2 bases, with 9 bases between them. CDR1 KGHSH and CDR2 LQKENI come from the germline V gene. This CDR3 region has 15 residues. CDR3: CASSPGHLNTGELFF. The CDR3 bases are TGTGCCAGCTCACCAGGACACTTAAACACCGGGGAGCTGTTTTTT.

This chain uses TRBV19 with TRBJ1-2, with D possibly being TRBD1 (6 bases). The CDR3 runs to 14 residues. The V end lost 4 bases, the J end lost 0 bases, and 9 bases lay between the germline ends. Germline V CDR1 and CDR2: LNHDA, SQIVND (reference sequence). CDR3 nucleotides: TGTGCCAGTAGTACAGGGGATACTAACTATGGCTACACCTTC. Residues: CASSTGDTNYGYTF.

A word on this clone: One junction end does not reproduce the germline sequence, and a read error may be involved. The chain recombines TRBV7-9 with TRBJ2-7; 13 bases map to TRBD2. Germline-derived CDR1 and CDR2 are SEHNR and FQNEAQ (reference sequence). CDR3 size: 16 residues. The CDR3 region is CSSSPTSGRYSYEQYF. The CDR3 DNA reads TGTTCCAGCAGCCCGACTAGCGGGAGGTATTCCTACGAGCAGTACTTC.

This sequence joins TRBV2 and TRBJ2-5, with TRBD1 matching 7 bases. CDR3 size: 14 residues. V trimming: 10 bases; J trimming: 1 base; junction bases outside the gene matches: 9. Germline V gene lookup returns CDR1 SNHLY and CDR2 FYNNEI. The CDR3 DNA reads as TGTGCCACAAAGGATGGGACAGCCCAAGAGACCCAGTACTTC. It specifies CATKDGTAQETQYF.

The chain uses TRBV5-1 and TRBJ2-7; 7 bases fit TRBD1. Unmatched junction bases numbered 2, after V lost 3 bases and J lost 2 bases. CDR1 and CDR2 from the germline V gene are SGHRS and YFSETQ. The CDR3 contains 13 residues. The CDR3 here is CASSSGQPYEQYF. The CDR3 DNA reads as TGCGCCAGCAGCTCGGGACAGCCCTACGAGCAGTACTTC.

The chain has TRBV20-1 and TRBJ1-1; weak D call: TRBD1 (6 bases). Looked up from germline, CDR1 is DFQATT and CDR2 is SNEGSKA (reference sequence). There are 11 residues in the CDR3. Trimming took off 6 bases at V and 8 bases at J, with 13 bases between the two ends. The CDR3 region is CSALETGEAFF. For the CDR3, the DNA is TGCAGTGCCCTAGAGACAGGAGAAGCTTTCTTT.

The V call is TRBV19, the J call TRBJ2-7, with a weak D call TRBD2 (6 bases). V was trimmed by 3 bases and J by 2 bases, leaving 11 bases between them. Per the germline V gene, CDR1 is LNHDA and CDR2 is SQIVND (reference sequence). This CDR3 spans 14 amino acids. The CDR3 DNA reads TGTGCCAGTAGTATTGGGACTCCAGCCTACGAGCAGTACTTC. As protein: CASSIGTPAYEQYF.

V gene TRBV5-1 combines with J gene TRBJ1-5; TRBD1 agrees at 8 bases. The ends lost 5 bases at V and 3 bases at J; junction bases unmatched: 1. Per the germline V gene, CDR1 is SGHRS and CDR2 is YFSETQ. This CDR3 contains 13 residues. CDR3 region: CASRGQDNQPQHF. The CDR3 DNA follows: TGCGCCAGCAGGGGACAGGACAATCAGCCCCAGCATTTT.

The V call is TRBV27, the J call TRBJ2-3, with a tentative D call TRBD2 (7 bases). V was trimmed by 2 bases and J by 8 bases, leaving 14 bases between them. Germline V lookup: CDR1 MNHEY, CDR2 SMNVEV (reference sequence). The CDR3 runs to 14 residues. CDR3 bases: TGTGCCAGCAGTTTAGGTGGGGGGGCCGGTACGCAGTATTTT. Its translation is CASSLGGGAGTQYF.

This CDR3 is CASTTGEAKNIQYF. CDR3 in DNA: TGTGCCAGCACTACAGGGGAAGCCAAAAACATTCAGTACTTC. This chain uses TRBV2 with TRBJ2-4; 7 nucleotides match TRBD1. With V trimmed by 7 bases and J by 0 bases, 3 bases remained unmatched. The CDR3 is made up of 14 amino acids. Germline-derived CDR1 and CDR2 are SNHLY and FYNNEI.

The genes are TRBV6-6 and TRBJ2-3, with 8 bases that match TRBD2. Germline values: CDR1 MNHNY, CDR2 SVGAGI (reference sequence). J lost 11 bases, V lost 6 bases, and 16 bases had no gene match. The CDR3 loop spans 15 amino acids. CDR3 sequence reads: CASSSRVAGSKGQYF. The CDR3 coding sequence is TGTGCCAGCAGCTCCCGGGTAGCGGGGAGCAAAGGGCAGTATTTT.

This sequence joins TRBV18 and TRBJ2-7, with 7 bases lining up with TRBD1. Per the germline V gene, CDR1 is KGHSH and CDR2 is LQKENI. V gave up 4 bases and J gave up 5 bases; unmatched junction bases: 5. CDR3 length: 13 residues. CDR3 in DNA: TGTGCCAGCTCACAAGGGACAGCAGACGAGCAGTACTTC. Translating gives CASSQGTADEQYF.

V gene TRBV5-5 combines with J gene TRBJ2-1; 7 bases fit TRBD2. Per germline, CDR1 SGHKS and CDR2 YYEKEE (reference sequence). The length of the CDR3 is 15 residues. V was pared by 7 bases and J by 8 bases, with 15 bases of the junction left unmatched. This CDR3 is CASGSLGMGGYEQFF. As DNA, the CDR3 is TGTGCCAGCGGCTCCTTGGGGATGGGGGGGTATGAGCAGTTCTTC.

The gene calls are TRBV4-1 and TRBJ2-7, with TRBD2 as a possible D gene (6 bases). CDR3 length: 16 residues. Between the trimmed V and J ends, which lost 0 bases and 4 bases, there was a span of 16 bases. Germline assignment: CDR1 MGHRA and CDR2 YSYEKL. In nucleotides, the CDR3 is TGCGCCAGCAGCCAAGAGCAGGTTCGGGGGTATTACGAGCAGTACTTC. It is translated as CASSQEQVRGYYEQYF.

In regard to this clone: Other nucleotide sequences in the sample specify the same CDR3. V gene TRBV5-1 combines with J gene TRBJ2-7, with D hard to call. Trimming left V 0 bases short and J 3 bases short, with 7 bases between. CDR3 length equals 13 residues. Germline V gene lookup returns CDR1 SGHRS and CDR2 YFSETQ. The CDR3 DNA reads TGCGCCAGCAGCTTGGGTACGGGCTACGAGCAGTACTTC. It translates to CASSLGTGYEQYF.

V and J are TRBV27 and TRBJ1-2, with unresolved D. V was clipped by 6 bases and J by 7 bases, with 18 bases between them. The CDR3 sequence is 14 residues long. Germline V gives CDR1 MNHEY, CDR2 SMNVEV (reference sequence). CDR3: CASRRTEAGRGYTF. CDR3 sequence (DNA): TGTGCCAGCAGACGAACTGAGGCCGGCCGTGGCTACACCTTC.

The chain employs TRBV27 and TRBJ2-5, with D uncertain. Germline CDR1 MNHEY, CDR2 SMNVEV (reference sequence). V lost 4 bases, J lost 2 bases, and 5 bases lay in between. This CDR3 has 12 amino acids. The CDR3 bases are TGTGCCAGCAGTTCTGCGCAAGAGACCCAGTACTTC. Its translation is CASSSAQETQYF.

The gene calls are TRBV9 and TRBJ2-7; 7 nucleotides align to TRBD2. This CDR3 is 14 amino acids long. The germline CDR1 and CDR2 sequences are SGDLS and YYNGEE. Trimming removed 4 bases from V and 7 bases from J; junction bases left unmatched: 11. The CDR3 spells CASSPEAGVGEQYF. The CDR3 DNA reads as TGTGCCAGCAGCCCAGAGGCGGGAGTCGGTGAGCAGTACTTC.

V and J are TRBV7-2 and TRBJ1-5; TRBD1 is a possible D gene (5 bases). The V gene's germline CDR1 is SGHTA and CDR2 FQGNSA. The V end lost 1 base, the J end lost 3 bases, and 10 bases lay between the germline ends. CDR3 size: 15 residues. CDR3 in amino acids: CASSLEQGFNQPQHF. In nucleotides, the CDR3 is TGTGCCAGCAGCTTAGAGCAGGGTTTCAATCAGCCCCAGCATTTT.

The chain is built from TRBV4-1 and TRBJ2-7; D perhaps matches TRBD2 (5 bases). CDR3 length: 13 amino acids. Between the trimmed V and J ends, which lost 5 bases and 6 bases, there was a span of 14 bases. Germline V lookup: CDR1 MGHRA, CDR2 YSYEKL. This chain's CDR3 is CASSSRTGGEQYF. CDR3 DNA: TGCGCCAGCAGCTCCCGGACTGGCGGCGAGCAGTACTTC.

This clone was seen more than once but under ten times. The chain combines TRBV6-1 with TRBJ2-7; possible D gene TRBD1, 6 bases. CDR1 is MNHNS, CDR2 SASEGT, per germline. The CDR3 is 13 residues long. Between the trimmed V and J ends, which lost 8 bases and 2 bases, there was a span of 13 bases. The DNA of the CDR3 is TGTGCCAGCGCTGTGACAGGCCCCTACGAGCAGTACTTC. This encodes CASAVTGPYEQYF.

About this clone: Other DNA sequences in this specimen translate into the identical CDR3. This chain connects TRBV9 to TRBJ2-1, with D possibly TRBD1 on 5 matching bases. This CDR3 contains 15 residues. Trimming took 0 bases from V and 4 from J, leaving 11 bases between them. Germline values: CDR1 SGDLS, CDR2 YYNGEE. As DNA, the CDR3 is TGTGCCAGCAGCGTAGTGACAGCAGTTTACAATGAGCAGTTCTTC. Its protein product is CASSVVTAVYNEQFF.

This sequence joins TRBV19 and TRBJ1-2; 12 nucleotides line up with TRBD1. The V segment lost 6 bases and the J segment 6 bases; nucleotides outside the gene matches: 8. Germline V CDR1 and CDR2: LNHDA, SQIVND (reference sequence). This CDR3 is built from 15 residues. As DNA, the CDR3 is TGTGCCAGTAGGAGGGACAGGGGGCGCAGGGATGGCTACACCTTC. Protein product: CASRRDRGRRDGYTF.

The chain couples TRBV9 to TRBJ2-1; 15 bases match TRBD2. The CDR3 runs to 19 residues. J lost 3 bases, V lost 3 bases, and 10 bases had no gene match. Germline V gene lookup returns CDR1 SGDLS and CDR2 YYNGEE. CDR3 residues: CASSGRTSGRVGVYNEQFF. DNA for the CDR3: TGTGCCAGCAGCGGGAGGACTAGCGGGAGGGTGGGGGTCTACAATGAGCAGTTCTTC.

Turning to this clone: Sequence at one end of the junction differs from germline and may be a read error. The V and J genes are TRBV7-3 and TRBJ1-1, with D perhaps TRBD1 (6 bases). This CDR3 is built from 13 residues. Germline CDR1 and CDR2: SGHTA and FQGTGA. The CDR3 protein is CASSLTGASEAFF. DNA of the CDR3: TGTGCCAGCAGTTTAACGGGGGCGTCTGAAGCTTTCTTT.

The CDR3 sequence is CASSKRDKKETQYF. In nucleotides, the CDR3 is TGTGCCAGCAGCAAAAGGGACAAAAAAGAGACCCAGTACTTC. The rearrangement uses TRBV6-5 and TRBJ2-5; D is possibly TRBD1 (6 bases). The germline V and J ends were trimmed by 6 bases and 3 bases, with 14 bases remaining between them. The CDR3 sequence is 14 residues long. Germline V CDR1 and CDR2: MNHEY, SVGAGI.